A single T cell receptor (beta chain) is shown here with its context. Its antigen remains unknown. This record comes from a study of cytomegalovirus exposure and HLA in healthy donors. Germline CDR1 is MNHEY and CDR2 is SMNVEV (reference sequence). The J segment lost 4 bases and the V segment lost 3 bases, leaving 1 base of the junction unmatched. The CDR3 is made up of 13 amino acids. Primers included in the PCR were 60 Vbeta and 13 Jbeta primers. Measured with immunoSEQ multiplex PCR; TCRdb has only the in-frame clones, and not every one. There are 110,000 to 150,000 clones in the sample; roughly three quarters occur only once, and 1.5% to 2% lies in the top ten. Study-wide results and limits: What was likely a sequencing artifact was a cluster of highly shared sequence variants. Links to common viral pathogens appeared, in a later analysis, for several of the most significant clusters. Accurate prediction of HLA-A and HLA-B alleles (for most subjects) was reportedly achieved from TCR beta sequences.

This clonotype was obtained from a middle-aged woman in good health and CMV-seronegative. The chain carries TRBV27 and TRBJ2-5; 8 bases map to TRBD1. Material: PBMCs. CDR3 sequence: CASSFRGPETQYF. The DNA of the CDR3 is TGTGCCAGCAGTTTCAGGGGGCCAGAGACCCAGTACTTC.